The 3 T cell receptor beta chains given below trace back to one sample, sequenced in a study of Ad26.COV2.S vaccination and SARS-CoV-2 variants. Treatment indicated: approximately 18 received Ad26.COV2.S at low or high dose, single or two shots; roughly five received placebo; per-sample allocation not given. Day 63 after the first injection of vaccine or placebo was the sampling time. The data were produced by immunoSEQ multiplex PCR, yet TCRdb's version contains in-frame clones alone and is incomplete. The repertoire holds about 390,000 clones, around 85% seen once, with under 3.5% in the top ten. The specimen comprised peripheral blood, sampled in a trial of Ad26.COV2.S vaccine versus placebo. Receptors originate from a person between 18 and 65 years old who received the Ad26.COV2.S COVID-19 vaccine or a placebo.

The chain links TRBV5-6 to TRBJ1-1; D call uncertain. Germline lookup yields CDR1 SGHDT and CDR2 YYEEEE. The V end was cut by 0 bases, the J end by 3 bases, with 6 bases between. The CDR3 consists of 13 residues. This CDR3 is CASSLETYTEAFF. For the CDR3, the DNA is TGTGCCAGCAGCTTGGAAACCTACACTGAAGCTTTCTTT. Variable domain in full (rest from reference TRBV5-6 and TRBJ1-1): DAGVTQSPTHLIKTRGQQVTLRCSPKSGHDTVSWYQQALGQGPQFIFQYYEEEERQRGNFPDRFSGHQFPNYSSELNVNALLLGDSALYLCASSLETYTEAFFGQGTRLTVV.

The CDR3 sequence: CAWTFSSGTGAYNEQFF. Here the CDR3 DNA reads TGTGCCTGGACCTTTTCTTCCGGGACAGGGGCCTACAATGAGCAGTTCTTC. This rearrangement joins TRBV30 to TRBJ2-1, with TRBD1 identical over 10 bases. The CDR3 extends over 17 amino acids. After removal of 4 bases from V and 2 bases from J, the junction contained 11 bases not matched to a gene. Germline CDR1 GTSNPN, CDR2 SVGIG (reference sequence).

The chain recombines TRBV15 with TRBJ1-5; D is unresolved. V gave up 4 bases and J gave up 4 bases, with 5 bases separating them. CDR3 size: 12 residues. Germline V lookup: CDR1 LNHNV, CDR2 YYDKDF (reference sequence). CDR3 region: CATSKVNQPQHF. As DNA, the CDR3 is TGTGCCACCAGCAAAGTGAATCAGCCCCAGCATTTT.